These 7 T cell receptor beta chains share one sample of origin, sequenced in a study of cytomegalovirus exposure and HLA in healthy donors. The study ran its PCR with 60 Vbeta and 13 Jbeta primers. The method was immunoSEQ multiplex PCR; TCRdb's version includes in-frame clones alone and lacks a portion of them. The sample lists more than 95,000 clones, roughly 79% occurring once. The sequencing input was PBMCs. All receptors come from a man in his sixties in good health and CMV-seropositive.

V is TRBV7-6 and J is TRBJ1-1; D is undetermined. Germline V CDR1 and CDR2: SGHVS, FNYEAQ. V lost 1 base and J lost 4, with 10 bases in between. This CDR3 region has 14 residues. CDR3 DNA sequence: TGTGCCAGCAGCTTAGGGGGAGGAGGCACTGAAGCTTTCTTT. Its protein is CASSLGGGGTEAFF.

This chain joins TRBV10-2 and TRBJ1-1; D perhaps matches TRBD1 (6 bases). The CDR3 sequence is 13 residues long. Germline V CDR1 and CDR2: WSHSY, SAAADI. Trimming stripped 6 bases from V and 2 bases from J, with 10 bases between. In nucleotides, the CDR3 is TGCGCCAGCAGACACAGGGAAAACACTGAAGCTTTCTTT. It is translated as CASRHRENTEAFF.

V gene TRBV27 combines with J gene TRBJ2-7, with 15 bases lining up with TRBD2. This CDR3 has 20 residues. With 1 base clipped from V and 2 bases from J, the junction kept 12 bases outside the gene matches. Germline assignment: CDR1 MNHEY and CDR2 SMNVEV (reference sequence). The chain's CDR3 is CASSLFGGGLAGGPTYEQYF. The CDR3 nucleotides read TGTGCCAGCAGTTTATTTGGGGGGGGACTAGCGGGGGGTCCAACCTACGAGCAGTACTTC.

This chain uses TRBV5-1 with TRBJ1-3, with 9 positions matching TRBD1. Trimming removed 3 bases from V and 3 bases from J; junction bases left unmatched: 7. Germline-derived CDR1 and CDR2 are SGHRS and YFSETQ. The CDR3 extends over 16 amino acids. The CDR3 sequence: CASSSSGTGNGNTIYF. As DNA, the CDR3 is TGCGCCAGCAGCTCCTCCGGGACAGGGAATGGAAACACCATATATTTT. The full variable domain, completed using reference TRBV5-1 and TRBJ1-3, is KAGVTQTPRYLIKTRGQQVTLSCSPISGHRSVSWYQQTPGQGLQFLFEYFSETQRNKGNFPGRFSGRQFSNSRSEMNVSTLELGDSALYLCASSSSGTGNGNTIYFGEGSWLTVV.

The table lists this clone with a few counts. The gene calls are TRBV4-3 and TRBJ1-2; TRBD1 might be the D (5 bases). The CDR3 has 16 residues. Trimming pared 0 bases from V and 8 bases from J, leaving 19 bases between. Per germline, CDR1 LGHNA and CDR2 YSLEER. The CDR3 nucleotides read TGCGCCAGCAGCCAAGAAGGGTTGGCAGGGAATAGCGGCTACACCTTC. Translated: CASSQEGLAGNSGYTF.

The chain combines TRBV29-1 with TRBJ1-2; D perhaps matches TRBD1 (6 bases). Per the germline V gene, CDR1 is SQVTM and CDR2 is ANQGSEA. This CDR3 comprises 12 residues. Between the trimmed V and J ends, which lost 5 bases and 8 bases, there was a span of 15 bases. CDR3 loop: CSVSTGNRGYTF. As DNA, the CDR3 is TGCAGCGTTTCTACAGGGAATAGGGGCTACACCTTC.

V gene TRBV5-1 combines with J gene TRBJ2-1; the match to TRBD2 covers 16 bases. This CDR3 is 20 amino acids long. From germline, CDR1 is SGHRS and CDR2 YFSETQ. V trimming: 4 bases; J trimming: 2 bases; junction bases outside the gene matches: 12. In DNA, the CDR3 is TGCGCCAGCAGCACTTGGGGACTAGCGGGGGGGCCTGCCACCTACAATGAGCAGTTCTTC. It encodes CASSTWGLAGGPATYNEQFF.